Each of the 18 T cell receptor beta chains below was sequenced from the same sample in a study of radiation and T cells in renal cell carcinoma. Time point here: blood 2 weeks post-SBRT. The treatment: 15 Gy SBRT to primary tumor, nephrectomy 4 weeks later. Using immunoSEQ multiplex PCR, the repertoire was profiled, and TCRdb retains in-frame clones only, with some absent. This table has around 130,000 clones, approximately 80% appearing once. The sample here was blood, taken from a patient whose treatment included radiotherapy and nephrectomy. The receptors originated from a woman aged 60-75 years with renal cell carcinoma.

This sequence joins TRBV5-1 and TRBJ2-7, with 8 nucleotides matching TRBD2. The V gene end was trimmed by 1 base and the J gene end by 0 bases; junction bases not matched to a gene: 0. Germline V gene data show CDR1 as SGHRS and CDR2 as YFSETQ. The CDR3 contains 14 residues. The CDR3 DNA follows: TGCGCCAGCAGCTTGAGCGGGAGCTCCTACGAGCAGTACTTC. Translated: CASSLSGSSYEQYF.

CDR3 sequence reads: CASSESGMSYEQYF. The CDR3 DNA sequence: TGTGCCAGCAGTGAATCGGGAATGTCCTACGAGCAGTACTTC. This chain uses TRBV2 with TRBJ2-7, with a weak D call TRBD2 (5 bases). The CDR3 has 14 residues. V shed 2 bases and J shed 1 base, with 9 bases lying between them. CDR1 and CDR2 (germline): SNHLY, FYNNEI.

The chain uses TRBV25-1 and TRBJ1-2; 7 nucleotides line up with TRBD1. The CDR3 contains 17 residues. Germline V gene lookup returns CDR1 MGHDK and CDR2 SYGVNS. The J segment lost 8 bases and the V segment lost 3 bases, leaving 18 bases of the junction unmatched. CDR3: CASSDLTGHVWLGGYTF. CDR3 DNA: TGTGCCAGCAGTGATTTGACAGGGCATGTTTGGTTAGGGGGCTACACCTTC.

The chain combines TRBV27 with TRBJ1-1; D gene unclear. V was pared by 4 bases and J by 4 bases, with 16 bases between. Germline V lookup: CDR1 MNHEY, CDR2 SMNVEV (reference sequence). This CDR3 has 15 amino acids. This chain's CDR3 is CASSWLREQGTEAFF. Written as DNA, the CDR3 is TGTGCCAGCAGTTGGTTGAGGGAACAAGGCACTGAAGCTTTCTTT.

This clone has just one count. CDR3 loop: CASSVGSGDYNEQFF. The CDR3 DNA reads TGTGCCAGCAGCGTAGGTAGCGGGGATTACAATGAGCAGTTCTTC. The chain links TRBV9 to TRBJ2-1, with 8 positions matching TRBD2. The CDR3 has 15 residues. Germline lookup yields CDR1 SGDLS and CDR2 YYNGEE. V lost 0 bases to trimming and J lost 4 bases; unmatched junction nucleotides: 3.

The CDR3 DNA reads TGTGCCAGCAGCTTGAGTCTTACTAGCGGGGGGAAAGGCTCCTACGAGCAGTACTTC. Translation gives CASSLSLTSGGKGSYEQYF. This chain links TRBV11-3 with TRBJ2-7; 12 nucleotides agree with TRBD2. The CDR3 extends over 19 amino acids. Germline V gives CDR1 SGHNT, CDR2 YENEEA. Trimming at V came to 3 bases and at J to 0 bases, leaving 12 bases not matched to a gene.

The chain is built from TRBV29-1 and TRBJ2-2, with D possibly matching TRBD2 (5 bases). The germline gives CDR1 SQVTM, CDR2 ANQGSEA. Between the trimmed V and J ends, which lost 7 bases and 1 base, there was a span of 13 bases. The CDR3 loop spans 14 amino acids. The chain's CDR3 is CSAPGLLNTGELFF. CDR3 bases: TGCAGCGCTCCTGGACTTTTGAACACCGGGGAGCTGTTTTTT.

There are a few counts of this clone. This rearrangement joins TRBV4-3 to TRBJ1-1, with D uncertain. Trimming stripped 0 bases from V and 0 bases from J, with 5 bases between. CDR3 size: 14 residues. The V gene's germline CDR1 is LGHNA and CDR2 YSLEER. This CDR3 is CASSQDWMNTEAFF. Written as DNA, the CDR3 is TGCGCCAGCAGCCAAGATTGGATGAACACTGAAGCTTTCTTT.

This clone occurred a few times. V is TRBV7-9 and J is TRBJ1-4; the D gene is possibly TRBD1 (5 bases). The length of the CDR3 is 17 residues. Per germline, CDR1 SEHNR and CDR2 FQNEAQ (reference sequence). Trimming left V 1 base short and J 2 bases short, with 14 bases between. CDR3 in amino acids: CASSLGDPTFTNEKLFF. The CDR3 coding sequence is TGTGCCAGCAGCTTAGGGGACCCGACGTTTACTAATGAAAAACTGTTTTTT.

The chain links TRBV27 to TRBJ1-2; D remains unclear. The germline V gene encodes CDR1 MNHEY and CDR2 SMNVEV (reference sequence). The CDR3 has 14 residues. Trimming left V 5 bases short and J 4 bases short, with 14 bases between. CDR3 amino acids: CASSPRGPLYGYTF. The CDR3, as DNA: TGTGCCAGCAGTCCCCGAGGCCCTCTCTATGGCTACACCTTC.

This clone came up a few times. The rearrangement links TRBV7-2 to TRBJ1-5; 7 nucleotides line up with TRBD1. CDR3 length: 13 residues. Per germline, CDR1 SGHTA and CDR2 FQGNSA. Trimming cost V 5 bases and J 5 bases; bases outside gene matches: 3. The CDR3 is CASSDRVHQPQHF. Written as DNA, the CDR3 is TGTGCCAGCAGCGACAGGGTGCATCAGCCCCAGCATTTT.

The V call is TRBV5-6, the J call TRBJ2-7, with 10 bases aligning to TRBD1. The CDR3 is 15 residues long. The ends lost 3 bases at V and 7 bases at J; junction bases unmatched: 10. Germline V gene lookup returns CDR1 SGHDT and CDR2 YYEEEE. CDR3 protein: CASSSGGTGVGEQYF. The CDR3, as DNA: TGTGCCAGCAGCTCGGGAGGGACAGGGGTTGGAGAGCAGTACTTC.

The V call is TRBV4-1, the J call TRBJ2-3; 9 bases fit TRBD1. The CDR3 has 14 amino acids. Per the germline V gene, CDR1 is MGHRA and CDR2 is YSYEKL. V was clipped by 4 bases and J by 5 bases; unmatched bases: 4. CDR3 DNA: TGCGCCAGCAGCCGGACAGGGGAGCTAGATACGCAGTATTTT. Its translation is CASSRTGELDTQYF.

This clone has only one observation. CDR3 in DNA: TGTGCCAGCTCTTACGGGACGGGGGGGTTTAATGAAGCTTTCTTT. Amino acids: CASSYGTGGFNEAFF. The chain has TRBV6-5 and TRBJ1-1; a possible D gene is TRBD1 (5 bases). Trimming removed 8 bases at V and 7 bases at J, with 23 bases between. The CDR3 length is 15 residues. CDR1 and CDR2 (germline): MNHEY, SVGAGI.

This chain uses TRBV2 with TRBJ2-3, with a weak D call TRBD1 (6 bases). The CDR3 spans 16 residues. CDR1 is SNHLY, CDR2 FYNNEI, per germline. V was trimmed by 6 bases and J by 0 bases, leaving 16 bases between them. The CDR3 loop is CASSPPTGLSTDTQYF. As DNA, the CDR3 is TGTGCCAGCAGCCCACCCACAGGGCTTAGCACAGATACGCAGTATTTT.

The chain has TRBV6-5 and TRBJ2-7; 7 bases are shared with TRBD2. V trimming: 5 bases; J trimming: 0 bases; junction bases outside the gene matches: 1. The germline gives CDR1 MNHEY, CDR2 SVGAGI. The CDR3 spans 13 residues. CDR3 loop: CASSRDYSYEQYF. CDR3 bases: TGTGCCAGCAGTCGGGACTACTCCTACGAGCAGTACTTC.

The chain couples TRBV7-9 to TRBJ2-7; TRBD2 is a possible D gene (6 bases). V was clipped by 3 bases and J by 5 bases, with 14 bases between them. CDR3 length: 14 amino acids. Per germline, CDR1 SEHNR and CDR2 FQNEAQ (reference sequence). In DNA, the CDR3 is TGTGCCAGCAGCTTCGGAGGGCCCGGCAACGAGCAGTACTTC. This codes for CASSFGGPGNEQYF.

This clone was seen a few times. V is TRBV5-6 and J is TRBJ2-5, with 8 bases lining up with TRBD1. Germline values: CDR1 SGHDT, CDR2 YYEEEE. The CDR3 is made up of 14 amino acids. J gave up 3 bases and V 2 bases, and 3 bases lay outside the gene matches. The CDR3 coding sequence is TGTGCCAGCAGCTTCGGGACAGGAAAAGAGACCCAGTACTTC. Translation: CASSFGTGKETQYF.